Listed below are T cell receptor beta chains from one sample, sequenced in a study of response to subunit inactivated influenza vaccine. Using its own MiXCR run on the RT-PCR reads, TCRdb lists one record per CDR3 protein. Among about 650,000 distinct CDR3 sequences listed, approximately 15% were seen once. The sample consisted of PBMCs from blood, taken 11 to 12 days after vaccination. All receptors come from a man aged 50 or older who received an inactivated influenza vaccine. CDR3s include the opening cysteine and the closing phenylalanine or tryptophan. The D gene is left open where the match is weak. Not all rows give a size; the values are once, few, many and, for expanded clones, a class.

TRBJ2-5,few,15,TRBV12-5,-,TGTGCTAGTGGTTTGGTACATAGGGACCAAGAGACCCAGTACTTC,CASGLVHRDQETQYF
TRBJ1-1,-,15,TRBV12-3/TRBV12-4,TRBD1,TGTGCCAGCACCGCCGGAGGCAGGGGGTACACTGAAGCTTTCTTT,CASTAGGRGYTEAFF
TRBJ2-1,few,15,TRBV5-1,TRBD1,TGCGCCAGCAGCTTGGAGCAGGGGGCCTACAATGAGCAGTTCTTC,CASSLEQGAYNEQFF
TRBJ2-1,many,14,TRBV28,-,TGTGCCAGTGGGGGGAGTACCGTTATCAATGAGCAGTTCTTC,CASGGSTVINEQFF
TRBJ2-1,-,11,TRBV7-9,-,TGTGCCAGCAGTCGACCGATTCCGCAGTTCTTC,CASSRPIPQFF
TRBJ1-1,-,13,TRBV4-1,-,TGCGCCAGCAGCCTATGCCCCCTCTCTGAAGCTTTCTTT,CASSLCPLSEAFF
TRBJ2-3,-,15,TRBV7-9,TRBD1,TGTGCCAGCAGTTACCCGGGACAGGGGATAGATACGCAGTATTTT,CASSYPGQGIDTQYF
TRBJ1-6,-,15,TRBV5-1,-,TGCGCCAGCAGCGAATTACAGGGTAGTAATTCACCCCTCCACTTT,CASSELQGSNSPLHF
TRBJ2-5,few,14,TRBV5-5,-,TGTGCCAGCAGCTTCCAATCGTACCAAGAGACCCAGTACTTC,CASSFQSYQETQYF
TRBJ1-5,many,15,TRBV6-2/TRBV6-3,-,TGTGCCAGCAGTTACTCCCGCGCAGCCAATCAGCCCCAGCATTTT,CASSYSRAANQPQHF
TRBJ2-7,few,13,TRBV5-6,-,TGTGCCAGCAGCTTGGCGGAGATCGGCGAGCAGTACTTC,CASSLAEIGEQYF
TRBJ2-3,few,17,TRBV12-3/TRBV12-4,TRBD2,TGTGCCAGCAGTTTAACGGGACTAGCGGGGACCACAGATACGCAGTATTTT,CASSLTGLAGTTDTQYF
TRBJ2-5,-,16,TRBV9,-,TGTGCCAGCAGCGAAACACCGCGGTGGGCTCAAGAGACCCAGTACTTC,CASSETPRWAQETQYF
TRBJ2-1,-,20,TRBV4-2,TRBD2,TGTGCCAGCAGCCAAGAACCGGACAGGCGACTAGCGGGAGTCTACAATGAGCAGTTCTTC,CASSQEPDRRLAGVYNEQFF
TRBJ2-3,-,13,TRBV28,TRBD2,TGTGCCAGCAGTCGGACTAGCGGAAATACGCAGTATTTT,CASSRTSGNTQYF
TRBJ1-5,-,17,TRBV20-1,-,TGCAGTGCTAGAGATTCTAGAAGAGCGGACGGCAATCAGCCCCAGCATTTT,CSARDSRRADGNQPQHF
TRBJ2-7,-,13,TRBV20-1,-,TGCAGAGCTAGAGCCCCCCTCTCTTACGAGCAGTACTTC,CRARAPLSYEQYF
TRBJ1-2,many,14,TRBV12-3/TRBV12-4,-,TGTGCCAGCAGTTTGATTTTCCCCTACCGTGGCTACACCTTC,CASSLIFPYRGYTF
TRBJ2-7,few,11,TRBV20-1,-,TGCAGTGCTGGATTGACACCTCAGCAGTACTTC,CSAGLTPQQYF
TRBJ1-4,few,15,TRBV2,TRBD1,TGTGCCAGCAGTCCCGACAGGGGGAGAGAGGAAAAACTGTTTTTT,CASSPDRGREEKLFF
TRBJ2-1,few,12,TRBV6-2/TRBV6-3,-,TGTGCCAGCAGTTACTATTGGAATGAGCAGTTCTTC,CASSYYWNEQFF
TRBJ2-7,few,15,TRBV10-3,TRBD1,TGTGCCATCAGTGCGTCGGGACAGGTTGTTTACGAGCAGTACTTC,CAISASGQVVYEQYF
TRBJ2-7,few,15,TRBV7-9,TRBD2,TGTGCCAGCACCCCAGGAGCGGGACCGTCCTACGAGCAGTACTTC,CASTPGAGPSYEQYF
TRBJ1-1,few,14,TRBV6-2/TRBV6-3,TRBD1,TGTGCCAGCAGTTACTCCGTAGGGACAGCTGAAGCTTTCTTT,CASSYSVGTAEAFF
TRBJ2-5,few,13,TRBV28,-,TGTGCCAGCAGTTACCAGCAGGGTGGGACCCAGTACTTC,CASSYQQGGTQYF
TRBJ2-1,many,15,TRBV27,TRBD2,TGTGCCAGCAGTTCAGGGACTAGTCAGCTTCGGGAGCAGTTCTTC,CASSSGTSQLREQFF
TRBJ2-5,-,12,TRBV20-1,-,TGCAGTGCCCTTCCAGGAGGAGAGACCCAGTACTTC,CSALPGGETQYF
TRBJ2-1,-,16,TRBV7-8,-,TGTGCCAGCAGCTTACGGCCCTACAGGCCCTACAATGAGCAGTTCTTC,CASSLRPYRPYNEQFF
TRBJ1-1,few,14,TRBV7-9,-,TGTGCCAGCAGCTTAGACTGGGGTTCCACTGAAGCTTTCTTT,CASSLDWGSTEAFF
TRBJ2-7,-,14,TRBV27,TRBD1,TGTGCCAGCCAGACGACAGGGGGCTCCTACGAGCAGTACTTC,CASQTTGGSYEQYF
TRBJ1-2,many,14,TRBV5-1,-,TGCGCCAGCAGCTCGGACAGATTAAACTATGGCTACACCTTC,CASSSDRLNYGYTF
TRBJ1-4,-,14,TRBV7-9,-,TGTGCCAGCAGCCTTGGTTCCTCGGGGGAAAAACTGTTTTTT,CASSLGSSGEKLFF
TRBJ2-7,-,14,TRBV7-9,-,TGTGCCAGCAGCCCCGATAGTAAGCGGTACGAGCAGTACTTC,CASSPDSKRYEQYF
TRBJ1-5,-,15,TRBV28,-,TGTGCCAGCAGACCCACAGGAGCTAGCAATCAGCCCCAGCATTTT,CASRPTGASNQPQHF
TRBJ1-4,-,14,TRBV5-1,-,TGCGCCAGCAGCTTGGAAGGGGCGGATGAAAAACTGTTTTTT,CASSLEGADEKLFF
TRBJ2-1,-,17,TRBV18,-,TGTGCCAGCTCACCACCGATAGCGGCAAGCTCCTACAATGAGCAGTTCTTC,CASSPPIAASSYNEQFF
TRBJ2-3,few,16,TRBV19,-,TGTGCCAGCAGGACGACAAACAGTTCCCGCACAGATACGCAGTATTTT,CASRTTNSSRTDTQYF
TRBJ2-3,few,15,TRBV11-2,-,TGTGCCAGCAGCTTAGGTCCAGTGAGCACAGATACGCAGTATTTT,CASSLGPVSTDTQYF
TRBJ2-1,many,17,TRBV25-1,-,TGTGCCAGCAGTGAATACCGAACAGGCTCCCCATGGTGGGTGGAGTTCTTC,CASSEYRTGSPWWVEFF
TRBJ2-1,-,12,TRBV20-1,TRBD2,TGCAGTGCTAGAGTCGCGGGAGTTGAGCAGTTCTTC,CSARVAGVEQFF
TRBJ1-1,-,12,TRBV10-3,-,TGTGCCGTGACTGGAGTTGGGGATAGAGCTTTCTTT,CAVTGVGDRAFF
TRBJ2-2,-,14,TRBV3-1,-,TGTGCCAGCAGCCAAGATTTGGTGGCCGGGGAGCTGTTTTTT,CASSQDLVAGELFF
TRBJ2-3,many,14,TRBV7-2,TRBD1,TGTGCCAGCTCTCCGGGACAGGTTAAACATACGCAGTATTTT,CASSPGQVKHTQYF
TRBJ2-3,-,16,TRBV10-3,TRBD1,TGTGCCATCAGTGAAGGGACAGCACCTAGCACAGATACGCAGTATTTT,CAISEGTAPSTDTQYF
TRBJ2-1,few,16,TRBV4-1,-,TGCGCCAGCAGCCAAGATTGGGGGGAGGTTGTCAATGAGCAGTTCTTC,CASSQDWGEVVNEQFF
TRBJ2-1,few,13,TRBV24-1,TRBD1,TGTGCCACCACCACGAACAGGGGCAATGAGCAGTTCTTC,CATTTNRGNEQFF
TRBJ2-1,-,13,TRBV5-1,-,TGCGCCAGCAGCTTGGAGGGCGGCGCCAGGCAGTTCTTC,CASSLEGGARQFF
TRBJ2-7,many,13,TRBV5-6,-,TGTGCCAGCAGCTTCTCCAGGGAGTACGAGCAGTACTTC,CASSFSREYEQYF
TRBJ2-7,many,12,TRBV20-1,TRBD1,TGCAGTGGGAAACAGGGGGGCCACGAGCAGTACTTC,CSGKQGGHEQYF
TRBJ1-1,few,13,TRBV28,-,TGTGCCTTAACGGGCCCACCTAGCACTGAAGCTTTCTTT,CALTGPPSTEAFF
TRBJ2-5,few,13,TRBV5-1,-,TGCGCCAGCAGCTTGGCCGCCAGGGAGACCCAGTACTTC,CASSLAARETQYF
TRBJ2-5,-,15,TRBV9,-,TGTGCCAGCAGCCCGAGTGGGGTCCTTGCGGAGACCCAGTACTTC,CASSPSGVLAETQYF
TRBJ2-2,few,20,TRBV5-1,TRBD2,TGCGCCAGCAGCTTGGCGACTAGCGGGGGGCCTTATGCCGACACCGGGGAGCTGTTTTTT,CASSLATSGGPYADTGELFF
TRBJ2-7,few,14,TRBV19,TRBD1,TGTGCCACCTGTAGGGGGACAGGGAGCTACGAGCAGTACTTC,CATCRGTGSYEQYF
TRBJ2-1,-,10,TRBV6-1,-,TGTGCCACCGCGTGGAATGAGCAGTTCTTC,CATAWNEQFF
TRBJ1-1,-,13,TRBV12-3/TRBV12-4,-,TGTGCCAGCAGCCCTCTCCCTGGCACTGAAGCTTTCTTT,CASSPLPGTEAFF